This TCR beta chain comes out of a study of control samples from healthy donors and cancer patients. CDR1 is MNHEY, CDR2 SMNVEV, per germline (reference sequence). This CDR3 comprises 15 residues. V lost 5 bases to trimming and J lost 1 base, with 12 bases between them. Assay used: immunoSEQ multiplex PCR; TCRdb lists only in-frame clones, some missing. This sample has roughly 100,000 clones; around 89% occur once, and the top ten carry about a fifth. What was sequenced was PBMCs. V gene TRBV27 combines with J gene TRBJ1-5, with D perhaps TRBD1 (5 bases). The source of this sequence is a man between 60 and 75 years old with lung cancer. CDR3 in DNA: TGTGCCAGCAGTACCCGACAGACGAGCAATCAGCCCCAGCATTTT. Amino acids: CASSTRQTSNQPQHF.